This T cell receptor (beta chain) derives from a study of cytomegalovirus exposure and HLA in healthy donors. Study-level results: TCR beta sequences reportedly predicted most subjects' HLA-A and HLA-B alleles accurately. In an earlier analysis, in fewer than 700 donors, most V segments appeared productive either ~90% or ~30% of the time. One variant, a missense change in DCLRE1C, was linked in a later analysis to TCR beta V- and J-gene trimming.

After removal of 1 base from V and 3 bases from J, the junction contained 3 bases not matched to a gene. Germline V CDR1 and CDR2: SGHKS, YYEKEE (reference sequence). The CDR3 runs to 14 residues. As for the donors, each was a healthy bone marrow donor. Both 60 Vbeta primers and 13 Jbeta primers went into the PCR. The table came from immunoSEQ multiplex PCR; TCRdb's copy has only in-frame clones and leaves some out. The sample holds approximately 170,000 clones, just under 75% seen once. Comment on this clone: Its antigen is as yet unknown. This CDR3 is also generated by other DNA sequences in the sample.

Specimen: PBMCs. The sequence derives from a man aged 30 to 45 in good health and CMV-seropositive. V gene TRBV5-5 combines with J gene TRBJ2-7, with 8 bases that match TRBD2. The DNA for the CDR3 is TGTGCCAGCAGCTTGACCGGGACTAGCTACGAGCAGTACTTC. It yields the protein CASSLTGTSYEQYF.